This TCR beta chain was sequenced during a study of shared clonotypes between healthy human individuals. Across the whole study: Three plates each covered CD4 naive and memory; CD8 naive two, CD8 memory one.

Naive CD8 populations comprised CD45RO-negative cells positively selected for CCR7, excluding terminally differentiated effector memory CD45RA+ cells. Details on this clone: The antigen is undetermined.

Study conclusions and caveats: Memory subsets had estimated richness that was generally smaller than that of naive subsets.

This was a deep-level run. Per the original data handling: Filtering was not the same, since immunoSEQ gave junction-only sequences without quality scores. Profiled with immunoSEQ multiplex PCR; TCRdb holds only in-frame clones, not every one. The DNA gave D and trimming, while V, J and clone size come from that table. The table includes some 2,100,000 clones, approximately 94% detected once. From germline, CDR1 is SGHTA and CDR2 FQGNSA. Trimming took 4 bases from V and 0 from J; bases not matched to a gene: 3. The CDR3 has 14 amino acids. Sample: naive CD8+ T cells from PBMCs. The clonotype comes from a man younger than 35 in good health. Some clones in this sample may be carry-over from other donors' samples. The V gene is TRBV7-2, the J gene TRBJ2-7; TRBD2 matches 7 bases. The CDR3 DNA reads TGTGCCAGCAGCTCAGGACTAGGCTCCTACGAGCAGTACTTC. This translates into CASSSGLGSYEQYF.